The rows below give T cell receptor beta chains drawn from one sample of a study of prognosis after radiotherapy for stage I lung cancer. TCRdb analysed the multiplex PCR reads with MiXCR anew, one entry per CDR3 protein. The sample includes 15,000 or so distinct CDR3 sequences, 31% of them seen just once. The sample was PBMCs, taken before or after stereotactic body radiation therapy (not recorded which). These TCRs come from a donor over 45 with non-small cell lung cancer. Each CDR3 is given with its conserved first and last residue. A D gene is named only where the DNA matches it firmly. Expanded clones get a size class; other rows say once, few or many, or leave the size out.

many	TRBJ1-5	TRBV19	TRBD1	CASSIVGTVNQPQHF	TGTGCCAGTAGTATAGTCGGGACAGTTAATCAGCCCCAGCATTTT
many	TRBJ1-2	TRBV6-1	-	CASSDVGGYYGYTF	TGTGCCAGCAGTGATGTGGGGGGTTACTATGGCTACACCTTC
-	TRBJ2-2	TRBV5-4	TRBD1	CASSLFRDSSPGELFF	TGCGCCAGCAGCTTGTTCCGGGACAGTTCCCCCGGGGAGCTGTTTTTT
many	TRBJ2-7	TRBV7-2	-	CASSGGGGYEQYF	TGTGCCAGCAGCGGAGGGGGTGGATACGAGCAGTACTTC
many	TRBJ2-3	TRBV19	-	CASSSRGASTDTQYF	TGTGCCAGTAGTTCCCGGGGGGCTAGCACAGATACGCAGTATTTT
many	TRBJ1-1	TRBV27	-	CASRWGMNTEAFF	TGTGCCAGCAGGTGGGGGATGAACACTGAAGCTTTCTTT
many	TRBJ1-1	TRBV6-9	-	CASSYSGGNTEAFF	TGTGCCAGCAGTTACTCCGGGGGGAACACTGAAGCTTTCTTT
many	TRBJ2-2	TRBV6-5	-	CASSSDSMGGELFF	TGTGCCAGCAGTTCGGACAGTATGGGGGGGGAGCTGTTTTTT
medium-sized	TRBJ2-2	TRBV20-1	TRBD2	CSARDYTSGNTGELFF	TGCAGTGCTAGAGATTACACTAGCGGAAACACCGGGGAGCTGTTTTTT
many	TRBJ1-2	TRBV3-1	-	CASSQERTRGGYGYTF	TGTGCCAGCAGCCAAGAACGGACCAGGGGAGGGTACGGCTACACCTTC
many	TRBJ2-5	TRBV6-1	-	CASNPLARVETQYF	TGTGCCAGCAACCCATTGGCGCGGGTCGAGACCCAGTACTTC
many	TRBJ2-2	TRBV6-5	-	CASSYWGGELFF	TGTGCCAGCAGTTACTGGGGGGGGGAGCTGTTTTTT
many	TRBJ2-2	TRBV3-1	-	CASSQDDGWGITGELFF	TGTGCCAGCAGCCAAGATGACGGGTGGGGCATCACCGGGGAGCTGTTTTTT
-	TRBJ2-7	TRBV28	-	CASSFPTGAYEQYF	TGTGCCAGCAGTTTCCCGACAGGAGCCTACGAGCAGTACTTC
many	TRBJ2-1	TRBV29-1	TRBD2	CSVRFSGVYNEQFF	TGCAGCGTGCGTTTTAGCGGGGTCTACAATGAGCAGTTCTTC
many	TRBJ2-3	TRBV4-1	TRBD1	CASSQPPIQTGAIHSRDTDTQYF	TGCGCCAGCAGCCAACCACCCATCCAGACAGGGGCGATCCACTCCCGGGACACAGATACGCAGTATTTT
few	TRBJ1-1	TRBV5-1	TRBD1	CASSPLTGMNTEAFF	TGCGCCAGCAGCCCACTGACAGGGATGAACACTGAAGCTTTCTTT
many	TRBJ1-1	TRBV20-1	-	CSARRSGWGTEAFF	TGCAGTGCTAGAAGATCTGGATGGGGCACTGAAGCTTTCTTT
-	TRBJ2-3	TRBV28	-	CASIPNLGVVISDTQYF	TGTGCCAGCATTCCCAACCTTGGGGTAGTCATCTCAGATACGCAGTATTTT
many	TRBJ2-2	TRBV20-1	TRBD1	CSALRPGQGSGELFF	TGCAGTGCTCTCAGACCGGGACAGGGTTCCGGGGAGCTGTTTTTT
medium-sized	TRBJ1-5	TRBV4-3	-	CASSQNPSNQPQHF	TGCGCCAGCAGCCAAAATCCAAGCAATCAGCCCCAGCATTTT
many	TRBJ2-5	TRBV5-1	-	CASSLSLGAETQYF	TGCGCCAGCAGCTTGTCTTTGGGAGCTGAGACCCAGTACTTC
-	TRBJ2-2	TRBV6-2/TRBV6-3	-	CATTGGGMIRGAIF	TGTGCCACAACAGGAGGGGGGATGATTCGGGGAGCTATTTTT
many	TRBJ2-5	TRBV19	-	CASSRNGDFQTQYF	TGTGCCAGTAGCCGGAATGGGGATTTTCAGACCCAGTACTTC
many	TRBJ2-3	TRBV13	TRBD1	CASSLARTGIHTDTQYF	TGTGCCAGCAGCTTAGCCCGGACAGGCATCCACACAGATACGCAGTATTTT
medium-sized	TRBJ2-1	TRBV6-5	-	CASSYRTRNEQFF	TGTGCCAGCAGTTACCGAACTCGCAATGAGCAGTTCTTC
many	TRBJ2-6	TRBV5-4	-	CASSWAGARSGANVLTF	TGTGCCAGCAGCTGGGCAGGTGCCCGGTCTGGGGCCAACGTCCTGACTTTC
-	TRBJ1-1	TRBV2	TRBD1	CASSSTGGTEAFF	TGTGCCAGCAGTAGTACAGGGGGCACTGAAGCTTTCTTT
many	TRBJ2-1	TRBV6-2/TRBV6-3	-	CASSYTSPAYNEQFF	TGTGCCAGCAGTTATACTAGCCCGGCCTACAATGAGCAGTTCTTC
many	TRBJ2-1	TRBV20-1	TRBD2	CSARVIAGGAVNEQFF	TGCAGTGCTAGAGTAATAGCGGGAGGTGCGGTCAATGAGCAGTTCTTC
many	TRBJ2-3	TRBV20-1	TRBD2	CSARGGSGVTDTQYF	TGCAGTGCTAGAGGGGGTAGCGGGGTCACAGATACGCAGTATTTT
many	TRBJ2-1	TRBV6-2/TRBV6-3	TRBD2	CASKLLAGHEQFF	TGTGCCAGCAAGTTGTTAGCGGGACATGAGCAGTTCTTC
many	TRBJ1-1	TRBV3-1	-	CASLGGANTEAFF	TGTGCCAGCCTAGGAGGAGCGAACACTGAAGCTTTCTTT
medium-sized	TRBJ2-1	TRBV24-1	TRBD2	CATSESSGRGYEQFF	TGTGCCACCAGTGAGTCTAGCGGGAGAGGCTATGAGCAGTTCTTC
many	TRBJ2-5	TRBV20-1	-	CSANTGKETQYF	TGCAGTGCTAATACAGGGAAGGAGACCCAGTACTTC